Each of the 14 T cell receptor beta chains below was sequenced from the same sample in a study of T cell changes during pregnancy in multiple sclerosis. Measured with immunoSEQ multiplex PCR; TCRdb has only the in-frame clones, and not every one. The sample carries around 97,000 clones, about nine tenths recorded once. The sequencing used peripheral blood, collected in the second trimester of pregnancy. Receptors were obtained from a female donor in good health, enrolled as a control in a pregnancy study.

The table lists this clone with a count of one. The chain employs TRBV7-2 and TRBJ2-5; a weak D match, TRBD1 (6 bases). The CDR3 loop spans 14 amino acids. Trimming shortened V by 7 bases and J by 5 bases, and 17 bases separated the two germline ends. Germline lookup yields CDR1 SGHTA and CDR2 FQGNSA. CDR3 region: CASTPGHARETQYF. DNA for the CDR3: TGTGCCAGCACCCCGGGACACGCCCGGGAGACCCAGTACTTC.

The chain couples TRBV6-1 to TRBJ1-5; 9 nucleotides align to TRBD1. The trim removed 5 bases at V and 0 bases at J, leaving 2 bases unmatched. Germline values: CDR1 MNHNS, CDR2 SASEGT. The CDR3 has 15 amino acids. In DNA, the CDR3 is TGTGCCAGCAGTCCGACAGGGGGTAGCAATCAGCCCCAGCATTTT. Its protein is CASSPTGGSNQPQHF.

J is TRBJ1-2 and V is TRBV27; weak D call: TRBD1 (5 bases). The CDR3 is made up of 15 amino acids. In germline, CDR1 is MNHEY, CDR2 SMNVEV (reference sequence). V shed 0 bases and J shed 8 bases, with 16 bases lying between them. The CDR3 loop is CASSLSGGSLRGYTF. CDR3 DNA sequence: TGTGCCAGCAGTTTATCTGGGGGGTCTCTACGAGGCTACACCTTC.

The chain recombines TRBV9 with TRBJ2-7, with TRBD1 matching over 10 bases. Unmatched junction bases numbered 13, after V lost 0 bases and J lost 7 bases. Germline assignment: CDR1 SGDLS and CDR2 YYNGEE. CDR3 size: 17 residues. CDR3 coding DNA: TGTGCCAGCAGCGTAGGCACCGCCGGGACAGGGGCGGAAGAGCAGTACTTC. It encodes CASSVGTAGTGAEEQYF.

V is TRBV6-6 and J is TRBJ2-5; 8 nucleotides agree with TRBD2. Germline lookup yields CDR1 MNHNY and CDR2 SVGAGI (reference sequence). The CDR3 sequence is 14 residues long. With V trimmed by 6 bases and J by 1 base, 4 bases remained unmatched. The CDR3 bases are TGTGCCAGCAGGCAACTAGCGGCCCAAGAGACCCAGTACTTC. As protein: CASRQLAAQETQYF.

This rearrangement joins TRBV27 to TRBJ2-7; 11 bases map to TRBD1. There are 14 residues in the CDR3. V lost 3 bases to trimming and J lost 6 bases; unmatched junction nucleotides: 4. Looked up from germline, CDR1 is MNHEY and CDR2 is SMNVEV (reference sequence). CDR3 in amino acids: CASSFAGTGGEQYF. The CDR3 nucleotides read TGTGCCAGCAGTTTCGCCGGGACAGGGGGCGAGCAGTACTTC.

The chain joins TRBV28 to TRBJ2-2; 9 nucleotides align to TRBD1. The CDR3 spans 16 residues. Germline lookup yields CDR1 MDHEN and CDR2 SYDVKM. V shed 4 bases and J 5 bases; nucleotides not matched to a gene: 8. Here the CDR3 reads CASSSAGTGRTGELFF. The DNA of the CDR3 is TGTGCCAGCAGTTCGGCCGGGACAGGGAGGACCGGGGAGCTGTTTTTT.

For the CDR3, the DNA is TGTGCCAGCAGCTTGGCGGCGGGAGGGGGTAATGAGCAGTTCTTC. This sequence encodes CASSLAAGGGNEQFF. V usage is TRBV5-4 and J usage is TRBJ2-1; 9 bases agree with TRBD2. The germline V gene has CDR1 SGHNT and CDR2 YYREEE (reference sequence). The V and J ends lost 0 bases and 7 bases, in that order; junction bases with no gene match: 5. CDR3 size: 15 residues. The whole variable domain, filled in from reference TRBV5-4 and TRBJ2-1, reads ETGVTQSPTHLIKTRGQQVTLRCSSQSGHNTVSWYQQALGQGPQFIFQYYREEENGRGNFPPRFSGLQFPNYSSELNVNALELDDSALYLCASSLAAGGGNEQFFGPGTRLTVL.

The gene calls are TRBV19 and TRBJ2-3; a possible D gene is TRBD1 (5 bases). CDR1 is LNHDA and CDR2 is SQIVND in the germline V gene (reference sequence). V was trimmed by 5 bases and J by 2 bases, leaving 20 bases between them. This CDR3 contains 17 residues. The CDR3 region has the DNA TGTGCCAGTAGTCCTCAGGACACCCTGATATCCACAGATACGCAGTATTTT. Translating gives CASSPQDTLISTDTQYF.

The V and J genes are TRBV2 and TRBJ2-5; perhaps TRBD2 as D (6 bases). This CDR3 region has 13 residues. In germline, CDR1 is SNHLY, CDR2 FYNNEI. Trimming took off 4 bases at V and 5 bases at J, with 11 bases between the two ends. The CDR3 nucleotides read TGTGCCAGCAGTGGTGGAGGGCGGGAGACCCAGTACTTC. This encodes CASSGGGRETQYF.

This clone was seen a few times. V is TRBV7-9 and J is TRBJ2-1; 15 bases are shared with TRBD2. V was clipped by 2 bases and J by 8 bases; unmatched bases: 7. Germline-derived CDR1 and CDR2 are SEHNR and FQNEAQ (reference sequence). This CDR3 contains 17 residues. The chain's CDR3 is CASSLRRTSGGAHEQFF. The CDR3 region has the DNA TGTGCCAGCAGCTTACGGAGGACTAGCGGGGGGGCCCATGAGCAGTTCTTC.

This clone appeared once. Other DNA sequences in this sample translate to the same CDR3. The CDR3 DNA sequence: TGTGCCAGCAGTGACTCTAGCGGGGGGGCCACAGATACGCAGTATTTT. This gives the protein CASSDSSGGATDTQYF. The chain uses TRBV6-4 and TRBJ2-3; 11 positions match TRBD2. This CDR3 comprises 16 residues. Germline-derived CDR1 and CDR2 are MRHNA and SNTAGT. The ends lost 0 bases at V and 2 bases at J; junction bases unmatched: 1.

This chain connects TRBV7-2 to TRBJ2-1, with D unclear. This CDR3 has 11 residues. The germline gives CDR1 SGHTA, CDR2 FQGNSA. Trimming took off 4 bases at V and 10 bases at J, with 8 bases between the two ends. The CDR3, as DNA: TGTGCCAGCAGCTACTTCGGGGAGCAGTTCTTC. Residues: CASSYFGEQFF.

The chain recombines TRBV29-1 with TRBJ2-7; possible D gene TRBD1, 5 bases. The CDR3 is made up of 14 amino acids. In germline, CDR1 is SQVTM, CDR2 ANQGSEA. V was clipped by 1 base and J by 3 bases, with 13 bases between them. The CDR3 DNA reads as TGCAGCGTTGAAGTTTACCAGGGTAACTACGAGCAGTACTTC. Protein product: CSVEVYQGNYEQYF.